Presented here are 30 T cell receptor beta chains from one specimen sequenced in a study of blood T cell repertoires in COVID-19. Generated by immunoSEQ multiplex PCR, the TCRdb table keeps only in-frame clones and is missing some. The table lists about 260,000 clones, around 87% of them singletons. The sample taken for sequencing was peripheral blood. The source of these receptors is a man aged 18-30 years with active or convalescent COVID-19.

The V call is TRBV2, the J call TRBJ2-7, with D tentatively TRBD2 (5 bases). Trimming cost V 4 bases and J 4 bases, with 11 bases left between them. This CDR3 is built from 13 residues. CDR1 and CDR2 from the germline V gene are SNHLY and FYNNEI. CDR3 nucleotides: TGTGCCAGCAGTGCGGAGGCGCGGTACGAGCAGTACTTC. Its translation is CASSAEARYEQYF.

The rearrangement links TRBV28 to TRBJ2-7, with D possibly matching TRBD2 (5 bases). The CDR3 totals 13 residues. CDR1 MDHEN and CDR2 SYDVKM come from the germline V gene. Trimming stripped 7 bases from V and 3 bases from J, with 13 bases between. The DNA for the CDR3 is TGTGCCAGCACGGGAAGCGGCATCTACGAGCAGTACTTC. It specifies CASTGSGIYEQYF. Complete variable domain (other parts from reference TRBV28 and TRBJ2-7): DVKVTQSSRYLVKRTGEKVFLECVQDMDHENMFWYRQDPGLGLRLIYFSYDVKMKEKGDIPEGYSVSREKKERFSLILESASTNQTSMYLCASTGSGIYEQYFGPGTRLTVT.

The chain recombines TRBV15 with TRBJ2-1; 9 positions match TRBD2. CDR1 LNHNV and CDR2 YYDKDF come from the germline V gene (reference sequence). This CDR3 is built from 15 residues. After removal of 0 bases from V and 8 bases from J, the junction contained 5 bases not matched to a gene. The CDR3: CATSREASGVDEQFF. CDR3 nucleotide sequence: TGTGCCACCAGCAGAGAGGCTAGCGGGGTCGATGAGCAGTTCTTC.

V gene TRBV28 combines with J gene TRBJ1-5; D ambiguous. Germline-derived CDR1 and CDR2 are MDHEN and SYDVKM. This CDR3 spans 11 amino acids. Trimming shortened V by 5 bases and J by 5 bases, and 4 bases separated the two germline ends. The DNA for the CDR3 is TGTGCCAGCAGTGGAGATCAGCCCCAGCATTTT. As protein: CASSGDQPQHF.

The rearrangement uses TRBV5-6 and TRBJ1-1; no clear D gene. Deletions cut 4 bases from V and 7 bases from J, with 8 bases between. The CDR3 has 11 amino acids. Germline loops: CDR1 SGHDT, CDR2 YYEEEE. CDR3 protein: CASSIGSEAFF. Here the CDR3 DNA reads TGTGCCAGCAGCATCGGGAGTGAAGCTTTCTTT. Filled out from reference TRBV5-6 and TRBJ1-1, the complete variable domain reads DAGVTQSPTHLIKTRGQQVTLRCSPKSGHDTVSWYQQALGQGPQFIFQYYEEEERQRGNFPDRFSGHQFPNYSSELNVNALLLGDSALYLCASSIGSEAFFGQGTRLTVV.

The genes are TRBV12-5 and TRBJ2-7; 8 bases agree with TRBD2. This CDR3 comprises 15 residues. The V and J ends lost 2 bases and 2 bases, in that order; junction bases with no gene match: 5. Germline V CDR1 and CDR2: LGHNT, FRNRAP. CDR3 in DNA: TGTGCTAGTGGTTTGAAAATAGCGGGGCCCTACGAGCAGTACTTC. The encoded protein is CASGLKIAGPYEQYF.

CDR3 in DNA: TGTGCCAGCAGCTTAGGGTACGGGGGGTCATACGAGCAGTACTTC. It codes for CASSLGYGGSYEQYF. V gene TRBV7-2 combines with J gene TRBJ2-7, with TRBD2 matching 7 bases. Per germline, CDR1 SGHTA and CDR2 FQGNSA. This CDR3 is 15 amino acids long. V lost 1 base and J lost 4; bases outside the gene matches: 7.

The chain has TRBV5-6 and TRBJ2-7, with D tentatively TRBD1 (5 bases). This CDR3 is built from 15 residues. With 6 bases removed from V and 7 bases from J, the gap between germline ends came to 23 bases. CDR1 and CDR2 (germline): SGHDT, YYEEEE. Written as DNA, the CDR3 is TGTGCCAGCACCTTCGGAACAGGTTCCTCTCGAGAGCAGTACTTC. Amino acid sequence: CASTFGTGSSREQYF.

This rearrangement joins TRBV7-2 to TRBJ2-7; D perhaps matches TRBD2 (6 bases). The germline V gene has CDR1 SGHTA and CDR2 FQGNSA. V was pared by 1 base and J by 4 bases, with 8 bases between. CDR3 length: 13 residues. In DNA, the CDR3 is TGTGCCAGCAGCTTAGGGCGGGATTACGAGCAGTACTTC. This gives the protein CASSLGRDYEQYF.

The chain is built from TRBV9 and TRBJ2-3; TRBD2 agrees at 11 bases. There are 18 residues in the CDR3. Trimming at V came to 1 base and at J to 10 bases, leaving 17 bases not matched to a gene. Germline V gene lookup returns CDR1 SGDLS and CDR2 YYNGEE. Here the CDR3 reads CASSVTASVLAGEGSQYF. The CDR3 DNA reads as TGTGCCAGCAGCGTAACAGCTTCGGTACTAGCGGGAGAAGGATCGCAGTATTTT.

DNA of the CDR3: TGTGCCAGCAGGGCTGTGGGGCTAGCGGGAGACAATGAGCAGTTCTTC. This encodes CASRAVGLAGDNEQFF. The chain combines TRBV25-1 with TRBJ2-1; TRBD2 matches at 10 bases. The CDR3 sequence is 16 residues long. V shed 6 bases and J 5 bases; nucleotides not matched to a gene: 10. Germline CDR1 and CDR2: MGHDK and SYGVNS.

The chain couples TRBV24-1 to TRBJ1-5, with D perhaps TRBD1 (5 bases). Deletions cut 3 bases from V and 1 base from J, with 6 bases between. The CDR3 covers 14 residues. Germline V gene sequence: CDR1 KGHDR, CDR2 SFDVKD. CDR3 in DNA: TGTGCCACCAGTGATCGGGGGAGCAATCAGCCCCAGCATTTT. It encodes CATSDRGSNQPQHF.

This clone was picked up one time. V is TRBV3-1 (or the pseudogene TRBV3-2) and J is TRBJ2-1; D is undetermined. V shed 0 bases and J shed 0 bases, with 9 bases lying between them. CDR1 and CDR2 from the germline V gene are LGHDT and YNNKEL (reference sequence). CDR3 length: 16 residues. CDR3 protein: CASSQDPPLSYNEQFF. In DNA, the CDR3 is TGTGCCAGCAGCCAAGACCCCCCCCTCTCCTACAATGAGCAGTTCTTC.

The V gene is TRBV6-5, the J gene TRBJ1-6; D remains unclear. In germline, CDR1 is MNHEY, CDR2 SVGAGI. Trimming removed 8 bases from V and 0 bases from J, with 11 bases in between. The CDR3 runs to 15 residues. The CDR3 spells CASGFEASYNSPLHF. DNA of the CDR3: TGTGCCAGCGGGTTCGAGGCCTCCTATAATTCACCCCTCCACTTT.

The chain uses TRBV10-3 and TRBJ2-3; 11 nucleotides align to TRBD2. Losses at the gene ends were 6 bases for V and 4 bases for J; bases not matched to a gene: 3. Germline CDR1 is ENHRY and CDR2 is SYGVKD. This CDR3 has 14 amino acids. The CDR3 loop reads CAISELAGADTQYF. The DNA for the CDR3 is TGTGCCATCAGCGAACTAGCGGGAGCAGATACGCAGTATTTT.

The chain is built from TRBV11-3 and TRBJ2-5; a weak D match, TRBD2 (5 bases). Trimming left V 0 bases short and J 5 bases short, with 10 bases between. Germline assignment: CDR1 SGHNT and CDR2 YENEEA. The CDR3 is 14 amino acids. The CDR3 region is CASSLDPGGETQYF. The CDR3 DNA reads as TGTGCCAGCAGCTTAGACCCAGGCGGGGAGACCCAGTACTTC.

This chain joins TRBV18 and TRBJ2-7; weak D call: TRBD1 (6 bases). Germline V lookup: CDR1 KGHSH, CDR2 LQKENI. The CDR3 is 14 amino acids. Trimming removed 3 bases from V and 6 bases from J, with 15 bases in between. CDR3 DNA sequence: TGTGCCAGCTCACCTACAGGGCTGAGCCGCGAGCAGTACTTC. Protein sequence: CASSPTGLSREQYF.

The V and J genes are TRBV24-1 and TRBJ2-5; 7 nucleotides align to TRBD2. Germline V gives CDR1 KGHDR, CDR2 SFDVKD. The ends lost 12 bases at V and 3 bases at J; junction bases unmatched: 3. This CDR3 is 11 amino acids long. This chain's CDR3 is CAAGVEETQYF. DNA for the CDR3: TGTGCCGCGGGGGTAGAAGAGACCCAGTACTTC.

This chain connects TRBV10-3 to TRBJ2-1, with TRBD2 matching over 11 bases. CDR1 ENHRY and CDR2 SYGVKD come from the germline V gene. CDR3 length: 13 amino acids. V gave up 10 bases and J gave up 7 bases; unmatched junction bases: 6. In DNA, the CDR3 is TGTGCCACCTCTAGCGGGGGGTGGAATGAGCAGTTCTTC. Translated: CATSSGGWNEQFF.

V is TRBV6-5 and J is TRBJ1-2, with D perhaps TRBD1 (6 bases). V was clipped by 8 bases and J by 5 bases, with 18 bases between them. Per the germline V gene, CDR1 is MNHEY and CDR2 is SVGAGI. The CDR3 sequence is 14 residues long. CDR3 nucleotides: TGTGCCAGCGGAGTCCCGGGACACTCTTATGGCTACACCTTC. It specifies CASGVPGHSYGYTF.

V and J are TRBV19 and TRBJ1-5, with 8 positions matching TRBD1. There are 15 residues in the CDR3. With 9 bases clipped from V and 4 bases from J, the junction kept 11 bases outside the gene matches. Per germline, CDR1 LNHDA and CDR2 SQIVND (reference sequence). In DNA, the CDR3 is TGTGCCAGCTCCCTCGGGACAGGCCTAAATCAGCCCCAGCATTTT. Translated: CASSLGTGLNQPQHF.

This clone was seen a single time. This rearrangement joins TRBV10-3 to TRBJ1-4; 8 bases agree with TRBD1. This CDR3 contains 15 residues. J lost 0 bases, V lost 3 bases, and 0 bases had no gene match. Germline V gene data show CDR1 as ENHRY and CDR2 as SYGVKD. CDR3 residues: CAISDRGPTNEKLFF. The CDR3 DNA reads TGTGCCATCAGTGACAGGGGGCCAACTAATGAAAAACTGTTTTTT.

This sequence joins TRBV6-2 or TRBV6-3 and TRBJ2-7; the match to TRBD2 covers 14 bases. Germline values: CDR1 MNHEY, CDR2 SVGEGT. The V gene end was trimmed by 5 bases and the J gene end by 7 bases; junction bases not matched to a gene: 4. This CDR3 comprises 14 residues. CDR3 nucleotides: TGTGCCAGCAGTCTGACTAGCGGGGGGGGAGAGCAGTACTTC. It encodes CASSLTSGGGEQYF.

This clone appeared a few times. The chain joins TRBV5-1 to TRBJ2-7, with D tentatively TRBD1 (5 bases). This CDR3 has 16 residues. The germline V gene has CDR1 SGHRS and CDR2 YFSETQ. Trimming removed 0 bases from V and 4 bases from J, with 17 bases in between. CDR3 residues: CASSLAEGVRYYEQYF. The CDR3 DNA is TGCGCCAGCAGCTTGGCCGAAGGGGTAAGATATTACGAGCAGTACTTC.

This clone was observed a single time. The chain combines TRBV2 with TRBJ1-3, with D possibly TRBD1 on 5 matching bases. The CDR3 runs 15 residues. Germline-derived CDR1 and CDR2 are SNHLY and FYNNEI. V was cut by 10 bases and J by 1 base, with 17 bases left in between. The DNA for the CDR3 is TGTGCCATTGTAGGGAGGGGAGGATCTGGAAACACCATATATTTT. It codes for CAIVGRGGSGNTIYF.

This clone is a singleton in its sample. Germline is not matched at one junction end, which may reflect a read error. The chain uses TRBV5-4 and TRBJ2-2; TRBD2 aligns across 9 bases. Looked up from germline, CDR1 is SGHNT and CDR2 is YYREEE (reference sequence). This CDR3 contains 18 residues. The CDR3 loop reads CASSLALASGRNPGELFF. CDR3 DNA sequence: TGTGCCAGCAGCTTGGCCTTGGCCAGCGGGAGGAACCCCGGGGAGCTGTTTTTT.

This clone has just one count. V and J are TRBV7-8 and TRBJ2-5; 12 nucleotides line up with TRBD2. V shed 5 bases, J shed 2 bases, and the junction held 3 bases outside the gene matches. There are 15 residues in the CDR3. Germline CDR1 and CDR2: SGHVS and FQNEAQ. The chain's CDR3 is CASSPGLAGQETQYF. The DNA for the CDR3 is TGTGCCAGCAGCCCAGGACTAGCGGGACAAGAGACCCAGTACTTC.

The chain employs TRBV7-9 and TRBJ1-2; TRBD1 agrees at 7 bases. The CDR3 has 14 residues. With 5 bases clipped from V and 4 bases from J, the junction kept 7 bases outside the gene matches. Germline V gene data show CDR1 as SEHNR and CDR2 as FQNEAQ (reference sequence). The chain's CDR3 is CASSGGDSPYGYTF. The DNA for the CDR3 is TGTGCCAGCAGCGGCGGGGACAGCCCCTATGGCTACACCTTC.

The genes are TRBV30 and TRBJ1-2, with D unresolved. CDR3 length: 11 amino acids. In germline, CDR1 is GTSNPN, CDR2 SVGIG (reference sequence). V was shortened by 2 bases and J by 8 bases, with 9 bases between the two germline ends. The CDR3 DNA reads as TGTGCCTGGAGTACCTCGGGGGGCTACACCTTC. Amino acids: CAWSTSGGYTF.

The chain employs TRBV2 and TRBJ2-3, with 8 bases matching TRBD2. This CDR3 spans 15 amino acids. CDR1 and CDR2 (germline): SNHLY, FYNNEI. Trimming at V came to 2 bases and at J to 2 bases, leaving 3 bases not matched to a gene. CDR3 residues: CASSEQAGATDTQYF. As DNA, the CDR3 is TGTGCCAGCAGTGAACAAGCGGGGGCCACAGATACGCAGTATTTT.